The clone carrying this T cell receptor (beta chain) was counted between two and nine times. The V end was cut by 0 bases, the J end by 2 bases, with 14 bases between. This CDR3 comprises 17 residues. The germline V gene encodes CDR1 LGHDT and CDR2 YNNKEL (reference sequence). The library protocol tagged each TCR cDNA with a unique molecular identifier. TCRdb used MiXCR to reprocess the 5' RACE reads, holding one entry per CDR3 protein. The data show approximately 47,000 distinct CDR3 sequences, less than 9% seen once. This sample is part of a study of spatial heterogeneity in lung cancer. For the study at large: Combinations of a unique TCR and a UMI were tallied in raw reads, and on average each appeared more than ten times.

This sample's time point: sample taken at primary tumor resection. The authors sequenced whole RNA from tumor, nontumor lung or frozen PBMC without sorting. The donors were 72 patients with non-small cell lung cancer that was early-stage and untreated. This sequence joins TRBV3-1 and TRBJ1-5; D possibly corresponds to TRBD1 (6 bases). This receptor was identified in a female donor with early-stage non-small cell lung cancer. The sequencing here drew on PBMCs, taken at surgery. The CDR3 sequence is CASSQDRGAGGNQPQHF. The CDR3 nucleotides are TGTGCCAGCAGCCAAGATCGTGGAGCAGGGGGCAATCAGCCCCAGCATTTT.